Shown below are 18 T cell receptor beta chains from a single sample sequenced in a study of CD4 T cells in relation to SARS-CoV-2 and coronaviruses. Profiled with immunoSEQ multiplex PCR; TCRdb holds only in-frame clones, not every one. The data contain about 19,000 clones, 60% to 80% of them seen just once; the ten biggest clones take up approximately 15%. The unexposed donors gave CD4+ T cells in about 2010-2019, prior to COVID-19. CD4+ T cells were isolated from the cells after around 11 days of culture. What these receptors recognize is not known. Input material: CD4+ T cells from PBMCs, cultured in vitro. These receptors were collected from a human donor in good health.

This chain links TRBV5-5 with TRBJ1-5; 9 nucleotides line up with TRBD1. The CDR3 is made up of 13 amino acids. Germline V gene sequence: CDR1 SGHKS, CDR2 YYEKEE (reference sequence). Losses at the gene ends were 4 bases for V and 7 bases for J; bases not matched to a gene: 3. Here the CDR3 reads CASSRTGAQPQHF. DNA of the CDR3: TGTGCCAGCAGCCGGACAGGGGCCCAGCCCCAGCATTTT.

This clone appeared a few times. V and J are TRBV7-3 and TRBJ2-1; the match to TRBD2 covers 10 bases. The germline gives CDR1 SGHTA, CDR2 FQGTGA. The CDR3 is made up of 18 amino acids. V lost 5 bases and J lost 8; bases outside the gene matches: 18. The CDR3 DNA is TGTGCCAGCAGCCCCCGGTCCCCACTAGCGGGACCCCGGGATGAGCAGTTCTTC. Translation: CASSPRSPLAGPRDEQFF.

This clone was seen just once. The chain links TRBV7-8 to TRBJ2-3, with D perhaps matching TRBD2 (6 bases). Germline-derived CDR1 and CDR2 are SGHVS and FQNEAQ. V shed 5 bases and J shed 4 bases, with 10 bases lying between them. The CDR3 totals 13 residues. CDR3 protein: CASSARLADTQYF. In DNA, the CDR3 is TGTGCCAGCAGCGCCAGACTAGCAGATACGCAGTATTTT.

The chain combines TRBV6-6 with TRBJ2-1; 7 bases fit TRBD2. The CDR3 spans 16 residues. Germline-derived CDR1 and CDR2 are MNHNY and SVGAGI (reference sequence). The V gene end was trimmed by 4 bases and the J gene end by 3 bases; junction bases not matched to a gene: 9. CDR3 nucleotide sequence: TGTGCCAGCAGTTCCCCCCGGGAGGATGACTACAATGAGCAGTTCTTC. Amino acids: CASSSPREDDYNEQFF.

This clone appeared a few times. The gene calls are TRBV5-1 and TRBJ2-1; possibly TRBD2 for D (6 bases). V was trimmed by 2 bases and J by 8 bases, leaving 29 bases between them. This CDR3 is built from 19 residues. Per germline, CDR1 SGHRS and CDR2 YFSETQ. CDR3 amino acids: CASSLVLIRTGEKSHEQFF. CDR3 DNA: TGCGCCAGCAGCTTAGTGTTAATCCGGACGGGAGAGAAGTCACATGAGCAGTTCTTC.

The chain links TRBV15 to TRBJ2-4; tentative D call: TRBD1 (6 bases). The CDR3 has 14 residues. V lost 1 base, J lost 5 bases, and 9 bases lay in between. CDR1 LNHNV and CDR2 YYDKDF come from the germline V gene (reference sequence). CDR3 sequence reads: CATSRASGENIQYF. The CDR3 bases are TGTGCCACCAGCAGAGCGTCAGGGGAAAACATTCAGTACTTC.

The V gene is TRBV9, the J gene TRBJ1-4; tentatively, D is TRBD1 (5 bases). The V gene lost 4 bases and the J gene lost 7 bases, with 20 bases spanning the gap. The CDR3 loop spans 16 amino acids. Germline V gene data show CDR1 as SGDLS and CDR2 as YYNGEE. The CDR3 loop is CASSSGPGERGEKLFF. CDR3 sequence (DNA): TGTGCCAGCAGCTCCGGCCCGGGGGAGAGGGGTGAAAAACTGTTTTTT.

This chain uses TRBV28 with TRBJ1-2; D perhaps matches TRBD1 (6 bases). The CDR3 is 16 residues long. Trimming removed 6 bases from V and 1 base from J, with 18 bases in between. CDR1 MDHEN and CDR2 SYDVKM come from the germline V gene. CDR3 region: CASSPPGGAFNYGYTF. The CDR3, as DNA: TGTGCCAGCAGCCCACCGGGGGGCGCATTTAACTATGGCTACACCTTC.

This clone was detected only a few times. The V call is TRBV3-1 (or the pseudogene TRBV3-2), the J call TRBJ1-2; D might be TRBD1 (6 bases). CDR1 LGHDT and CDR2 YNNKEL come from the germline V gene (reference sequence). The CDR3 covers 15 residues. V lost 3 bases and J lost 4, with 15 bases in between. CDR3 nucleotide sequence: TGTGCCAGCAGCCACCTCGAGGGGGGACGCTATGGCTACACCTTC. It codes for CASSHLEGGRYGYTF.

The CDR3 DNA is TGTGCCAGCAGTCGTACTGGGGGAGGCGAGCAGTACTTC. Translated, it gives CASSRTGGGEQYF. The chain employs TRBV12-3 or TRBV12-4 and TRBJ2-7, with a tentative D call TRBD2 (6 bases). The CDR3 extends over 13 amino acids. Trimming removed 5 bases from V and 6 bases from J, with 14 bases in between.

This chain links TRBV5-1 with TRBJ1-3; D unclear. Germline lookup yields CDR1 SGHRS and CDR2 YFSETQ. The length of the CDR3 is 14 residues. V lost 0 bases and J lost 0, with 4 bases in between. CDR3 nucleotide sequence: TGCGCCAGCAGCTTGGGGACCTCTGGAAACACCATATATTTT. It yields the protein CASSLGTSGNTIYF.

The rearrangement uses TRBV19 and TRBJ1-1; a possible D gene is TRBD1 (5 bases). CDR1 and CDR2 from the germline V gene are LNHDA and SQIVND (reference sequence). The V end was cut by 0 bases, the J end by 2 bases, with 13 bases between. The CDR3 is 16 residues long. The CDR3 DNA is TGTGCCAGTAGTATAGATGGGCCGGGGCCCAACACTGAAGCTTTCTTT. Protein product: CASSIDGPGPNTEAFF.

The CDR3 spells CASSKAGAANEKLFF. The CDR3, as DNA: TGTGCCAGCAGCAAAGCTGGGGCCGCTAATGAAAAACTGTTTTTT. The chain carries TRBV21-1 and TRBJ1-4; the table's TRBD1 call for D was not verified on the DNA. TRBV21-1 is a recognized pseudogene. The CDR3 is 15 residues long.

V is TRBV15 and J is TRBJ2-5; D may be TRBD2 (6 bases). The CDR3 is made up of 13 amino acids. In germline, CDR1 is LNHNV, CDR2 YYDKDF (reference sequence). V lost 5 bases and J 1 base, leaving 8 bases between the germline ends. The CDR3 DNA sequence: TGTGCCACCAGCCTGGGGGGCCAAGAGACCCAGTACTTC. It encodes CATSLGGQETQYF.

The genes are TRBV2 and TRBJ2-1, with 7 bases matching TRBD1. The CDR3 extends over 15 amino acids. In germline, CDR1 is SNHLY, CDR2 FYNNEI. V trimming: 3 bases; J trimming: 3 bases; junction bases outside the gene matches: 5. CDR3 bases: TGTGCCAGCAGTGATAACAGGGGTCTCTACAATGAGCAGTTCTTC. The encoded protein is CASSDNRGLYNEQFF.

V and J are TRBV21-1 and TRBJ2-7. TRBV21-1 is listed as a pseudogene. The CDR3 is 18 amino acids. The CDR3 region is CASSKALLKKPNLGEQYF. In DNA, the CDR3 is TGTGCCAGCAGCAAAGCGCTTTTGAAAAAACCCAACCTGGGGGAGCAGTACTTC.

This clone came up a few times. The chain joins TRBV27 to TRBJ1-1; possible D gene TRBD1, 5 bases. Germline values: CDR1 MNHEY, CDR2 SMNVEV (reference sequence). With 5 bases removed from V and 1 base from J, the gap between germline ends came to 11 bases. The CDR3 is 14 amino acids. The CDR3 coding sequence is TGTGCCAGCAGTGGAAACAGGTGGAACACTGAAGCTTTCTTT. It is translated as CASSGNRWNTEAFF.

J is TRBJ2-7 and V is TRBV4-1; 10 bases match TRBD2. Germline loops: CDR1 MGHRA, CDR2 YSYEKL. V shed 0 bases, J shed 4 bases, and the junction held 12 bases outside the gene matches. This CDR3 has 18 amino acids. In DNA form, the CDR3 reads TGCGCCAGCAGCCAAGATCGGGTAGCGGGAGGAGTCAGGTACGAGCAGTACTTC. Translating it yields CASSQDRVAGGVRYEQYF.